The T cell receptor beta chain under discussion was sequenced for a study of blood T cell repertoires in COVID-19. The germline CDR1 and CDR2 sequences are SQVTM and ANQGSEA. Trimming shortened V by 7 bases and J by 0 bases, and 10 bases separated the two germline ends. The CDR3 totals 14 residues. The protocol was immunoSEQ multiplex PCR, while the TCRdb copy is restricted to in-frame clones and leaves out a portion. Counted here are approximately 240,000 clones, around 90% occurring once; the ten biggest clones make up approximately 1.9%. Study members were between roughly 18 and 89 years old and lived in 25 or so US regions.

The receptor was derived from a woman aged 18 to 35 who had recovered from COVID-19. Sequenced input: PBMCs or T cells enriched from blood (not recorded which). This chain joins TRBV29-1 and TRBJ2-6; TRBD1 is a possible D gene (5 bases). The CDR3 here is CSAPDSSGANVLTF. CDR3 in DNA: TGCAGCGCCCCCGACAGCTCTGGGGCCAACGTCCTGACTTTC.